This T cell receptor beta chain was sequenced for a study of cytomegalovirus exposure and HLA in healthy donors. Study-wide results and limits: Diagnosis of cytomegalovirus status made by the classifier reportedly showed high specificity and sensitivity.

Clones were sequenced by immunoSEQ multiplex PCR, and TCRdb holds only the in-frame ones, with some missing. The sample has about 98,000 clones; roughly 89% are singletons. Trimming removed 3 bases from V and 7 bases from J; junction bases left unmatched: 3. The CDR3 covers 14 residues. CDR1 is SGDLS, CDR2 YYNGEE, per germline. This clone has just a few counts. Its antigen is as yet unknown. The material sequenced was PBMCs. V is TRBV9 and J is TRBJ1-6, with 8 bases identical to TRBD1. The receptor comes from a woman in her 30s in good health and CMV-seronegative. CDR3 protein: CASSAQGDNSPLHF. DNA of the CDR3: TGTGCCAGCAGCGCACAGGGGGACAATTCACCCCTCCACTTT.